The 10 T cell receptor beta chains given below trace back to one sample, sequenced in a study of blood T cell repertoires in COVID-19. TCRdb's table, derived via immunoSEQ multiplex PCR, lists solely in-frame clones and lacks some. The data hold roughly 200,000 clones, with around 86% observed a single time. The material sequenced was PBMCs or T cells enriched from blood (not recorded which). These receptors were collected from a woman in her 40s with acute COVID-19.

Written as DNA, the CDR3 is TGTGCCAGCAGTTTAAGTGAGGGGGTTCCTACCTTTGTTACGCAGTATTTT. It yields the protein CASSLSEGVPTFVTQYF. The V gene is TRBV28, the J gene TRBJ2-3, with D perhaps matching TRBD1 (6 bases). The CDR3 length is 17 residues. From germline, CDR1 is MDHEN and CDR2 SYDVKM. V lost 2 bases and J 8 bases, leaving 23 bases between the germline ends.

The chain recombines TRBV6-1 with TRBJ2-5, with TRBD1 matching over 7 bases. The V segment lost 3 bases and the J segment 5 bases; nucleotides outside the gene matches: 15. Looked up from germline, CDR1 is MNHNS and CDR2 is SASEGT. The CDR3 has 17 residues. The CDR3 loop reads CASSDGFGSGGAETQYF. The DNA of the CDR3 is TGTGCCAGCAGTGATGGGTTCGGGTCAGGGGGTGCGGAGACCCAGTACTTC.

This clone was counted a few times. This chain uses TRBV3-1 (or the pseudogene TRBV3-2) with TRBJ1-1; D gene ambiguous. Deletions cut 4 bases from V and 3 bases from J, with 12 bases between. Germline CDR1 reads LGHDT; CDR2 reads YNNKEL (reference sequence). The CDR3 totals 14 residues. In DNA, the CDR3 is TGTGCCAGCAGCCTGAGTGGAGGGTACACTGAAGCTTTCTTT. Its protein is CASSLSGGYTEAFF.

This sequence joins TRBV28 and TRBJ2-3; 8 bases match TRBD2. The CDR3 length is 15 residues. V gave up 5 bases and J gave up 6 bases; unmatched junction bases: 10. Germline V CDR1 and CDR2: MDHEN, SYDVKM. CDR3 region: CASSTLGRGGDTQYF. Written as DNA, the CDR3 is TGTGCCAGCAGTACCTTGGGTCGGGGGGGTGATACGCAGTATTTT.

CDR3 region: CASSLVDGVIGGYTF. Written as DNA, the CDR3 is TGTGCCAGCAGCTTAGTCGACGGGGTAATCGGTGGCTACACCTTC. The V and J genes are TRBV7-2 and TRBJ1-2, with D unresolved. Germline CDR1 is SGHTA and CDR2 is FQGNSA. Trimming took off 1 base at V and 7 bases at J, with 16 bases between the two ends. The CDR3 totals 15 residues.

V usage is TRBV28 and J usage is TRBJ1-2, with TRBD1 matching 8 bases. The trim removed 10 bases at V and 4 bases at J, leaving 17 bases unmatched. Germline assignment: CDR1 MDHEN and CDR2 SYDVKM. The CDR3 is 16 amino acids. CDR3 in DNA: TGTGCCACCCCGAACGGACAGGGTGTATTCGGCTATGGCTACACCTTC. This translates into CATPNGQGVFGYGYTF.

J is TRBJ2-3 and V is TRBV7-9; no clear D. V lost 5 bases, J lost 4 bases, and 7 bases lay in between. This CDR3 contains 12 residues. CDR1 SEHNR and CDR2 FQNEAQ come from the germline V gene (reference sequence). Here the CDR3 DNA reads TGTGCCAGCAGCCGGGTGGCAGATACGCAGTATTTT. This encodes CASSRVADTQYF. Filled out from reference TRBV7-9 and TRBJ2-3, the complete variable domain reads DTGVSQNPRHKITKRGQNVTFRCDPISEHNRLYWYRQTLGQGPEFLTYFQNEAQLEKSRLLSDRFSAERPKGSFSTLEIQRTEQGDSAMYLCASSRVADTQYFGPGTRLTVL.

The chain combines TRBV11-3 with TRBJ2-1; tentative D call: TRBD2 (6 bases). The V end was cut by 5 bases, the J end by 7 bases, with 15 bases between. CDR3 length equals 14 residues. Germline V gene sequence: CDR1 SGHNT, CDR2 YENEEA. This chain's CDR3 is CASSAPGLGNEQFF. As DNA, the CDR3 is TGTGCCAGCAGCGCCCCGGGACTGGGAAATGAGCAGTTCTTC.

This clone was observed once. The J gene is TRBJ2-2, the V gene TRBV15, with a weak D call TRBD1 (5 bases). This CDR3 has 17 amino acids. CDR1 is LNHNV, CDR2 YYDKDF, per germline (reference sequence). V gave up 0 bases and J gave up 2 bases, with 13 bases separating them. CDR3 residues: CATSRDTGAANTGELFF. The CDR3 DNA reads as TGTGCCACCAGCAGAGATACTGGGGCAGCTAACACCGGGGAGCTGTTTTTT.

This clone has a count of ten or more. CDR3 DNA sequence: TGCAGCGTTGCCAGTACCGGGGAGCTGTTTTTT. Residues: CSVASTGELFF. The chain joins TRBV29-1 to TRBJ2-2; D gene unclear. The CDR3 runs 11 residues. Trimming pared 4 bases from V and 5 bases from J, leaving 5 bases between. Germline CDR1 SQVTM, CDR2 ANQGSEA.